These T cell receptor beta chains were read from a single sample in a study of naive CD8 T cells in extremely preterm neonates. Here immunoSEQ multiplex PCR was the method, and the copy in TCRdb shows in-frame clones only, minus some. The table has about 23,000 clones, about nine tenths seen once. The specimen was naive CD8+ T cells from cord blood. Source of these receptors: a boy who was born preterm. The CDR3 runs from the conserved cysteine through the conserved F or W. D genes are given only for firm matches.

d_call: TRBD1; v_call: TRBV5-6; j_call: TRBJ1-2; cdr3_aa: CASSWGTGYGYTF
d_call: NA; v_call: TRBV30; j_call: TRBJ2-7; cdr3_aa: CAWSDGRGYEQYF
d_call: TRBD1; v_call: TRBV19; j_call: TRBJ2-7; cdr3_aa: CASSIGTGYEQYF
d_call: NA; v_call: TRBV2; j_call: TRBJ2-7; cdr3_aa: CASSGGGRSSYEQYF
d_call: NA; v_call: TRBV5-5; j_call: TRBJ2-2; cdr3_aa: CASGTTGAGELFF
d_call: NA; v_call: TRBV19; j_call: TRBJ2-7; cdr3_aa: CASSIFGGTYEQYF
d_call: NA; v_call: TRBV5-1; j_call: TRBJ2-7; cdr3_aa: CASSPYTRGVSYEQYF
d_call: NA; v_call: TRBV21-1; j_call: TRBJ2-7; cdr3_aa: CASSKWDRADEQYF
d_call: NA; v_call: TRBV5-4; j_call: TRBJ1-2; cdr3_aa: CASSRDNYGYTF
d_call: TRBD2; v_call: TRBV7-3; j_call: TRBJ2-7; cdr3_aa: CASSLAGGSYEQYF
d_call: TRBD1; v_call: TRBV7-2; j_call: TRBJ1-5; cdr3_aa: CASSTWTGGRRNQPQHF
d_call: TRBD1; v_call: TRBV29-1; j_call: TRBJ2-7; cdr3_aa: CSVLTGTGGSYEQYF
d_call: NA; v_call: TRBV9; j_call: TRBJ1-6; cdr3_aa: CASSVGGSPLHF
d_call: NA; v_call: TRBV27; j_call: TRBJ1-3; cdr3_aa: CASSLSGGNTIYF
d_call: NA; v_call: TRBV20-1; j_call: TRBJ2-1; cdr3_aa: CSARDYNEQFF
d_call: TRBD2; v_call: TRBV30; j_call: TRBJ2-7; cdr3_aa: CAWSVGGGAYEQYF
d_call: TRBD1; v_call: TRBV30; j_call: TRBJ2-7; cdr3_aa: CAWSVGTGGYEQYF
d_call: NA; v_call: TRBV4-1; j_call: TRBJ1-2; cdr3_aa: CASSQGTSYGYTF
d_call: TRBD1; v_call: TRBV4-1; j_call: TRBJ2-7; cdr3_aa: CASSQDPGTGAYEQYF
d_call: TRBD2; v_call: TRBV27; j_call: TRBJ2-3; cdr3_aa: CASSLLAGDTQYF
d_call: NA; v_call: TRBV7-2; j_call: TRBJ2-4; cdr3_aa: CASSLVRDAKNIQYF
d_call: NA; v_call: TRBV9; j_call: TRBJ2-7; cdr3_aa: CASSATYEQYF
d_call: NA; v_call: TRBV5-1; j_call: TRBJ2-7; cdr3_aa: CASSLATYEQYF
d_call: NA; v_call: TRBV21-1; j_call: TRBJ2-1; cdr3_aa: CASSKYNEQFF
d_call: NA; v_call: TRBV5-6; j_call: TRBJ2-7; cdr3_aa: CASSLGVEGYEQYF
d_call: NA; v_call: TRBV29-1; j_call: TRBJ1-4; cdr3_aa: CSVEAGVPNEKLFF
d_call: NA; v_call: TRBV27; j_call: TRBJ1-2; cdr3_aa: CASSSDGFNYGYTF
d_call: TRBD2; v_call: TRBV5-6; j_call: TRBJ2-7; cdr3_aa: CASSLAGTSYEQYF
d_call: NA; v_call: TRBV9; j_call: TRBJ1-5; cdr3_aa: CASSVGEGNQPQHF
d_call: TRBD2; v_call: TRBV5-1; j_call: TRBJ2-1; cdr3_aa: CASSPSGEPYNEQFF
d_call: NA; v_call: TRBV11-2; j_call: TRBJ2-5; cdr3_aa: CASSLYQETQYF
d_call: TRBD2; v_call: TRBV13; j_call: TRBJ2-1; cdr3_aa: CASSPGLAPNEQFF
d_call: NA; v_call: TRBV9; j_call: TRBJ1-4; cdr3_aa: CASSVGGATNEKLFF
d_call: TRBD2; v_call: TRBV5-1; j_call: TRBJ2-7; cdr3_aa: CASSTGLAGASYEQYF
d_call: NA; v_call: TRBV28; j_call: TRBJ2-3; cdr3_aa: CASTDSTDTQYF
d_call: NA; v_call: TRBV15; j_call: TRBJ2-3; cdr3_aa: CATRGTDTQYF
d_call: TRBD1; v_call: TRBV11-2; j_call: TRBJ1-2; cdr3_aa: CASSQGVLTAYGYTF
d_call: TRBD2; v_call: TRBV9; j_call: TRBJ2-2; cdr3_aa: CASSVPSGTGELFF
d_call: TRBD1; v_call: TRBV11-2; j_call: TRBJ2-2; cdr3_aa: CASSPTGDTGELFF
d_call: TRBD2; v_call: TRBV9; j_call: TRBJ2-7; cdr3_aa: CASSVGTSGGAYEQYF
d_call: TRBD1; v_call: TRBV10-1; j_call: TRBJ1-1; cdr3_aa: CASRGQGATEAFF
d_call: NA; v_call: TRBV27; j_call: TRBJ2-1; cdr3_aa: CASSLQGNEQFF